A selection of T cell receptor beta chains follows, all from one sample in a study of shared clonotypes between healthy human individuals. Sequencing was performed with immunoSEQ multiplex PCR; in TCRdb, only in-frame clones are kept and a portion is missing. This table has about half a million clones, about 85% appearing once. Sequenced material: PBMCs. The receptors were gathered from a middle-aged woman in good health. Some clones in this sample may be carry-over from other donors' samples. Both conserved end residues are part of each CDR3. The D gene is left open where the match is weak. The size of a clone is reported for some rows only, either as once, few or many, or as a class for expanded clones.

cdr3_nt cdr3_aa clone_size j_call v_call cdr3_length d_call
TGTGCCAGCAGACGACAGGGGGCAGCCGAGCAGTACTTC CASRRQGAAEQYF - TRBJ2-7 TRBV6-5 13 TRBD1
TGTGCCAGCAGTAGAGACAGGACCTCTGGGGCCAACGTCCTGACTTTC CASSRDRTSGANVLTF - TRBJ2-6 TRBV11-2 16 -
TGTGCCTGGAAACCCCGGGACAGATCCTATGGCTACACCTTC CAWKPRDRSYGYTF - TRBJ1-2 TRBV30 14 TRBD1
TGTGCCAGCAGTTATCTGGGGAGGGCTAACTATGGCTACACCTTC CASSYLGRANYGYTF - TRBJ1-2 TRBV6-6 15 -
TGTGCCAGCAGCTTTTCCGGGGACCCCTGGCGGGGCACAGATACGCAGTATTTT CASSFSGDPWRGTDTQYF - TRBJ2-3 TRBV11-2 18 -
TGTGCCTGGAGTGGACAGGGGAGGGGAGAGACCCAGTACTTC CAWSGQGRGETQYF - TRBJ2-5 TRBV30 14 -
TGCGCCAGCAGTGGAGCGGGGGCAAAAGATACGCAGTATTTT CASSGAGAKDTQYF - TRBJ2-3 TRBV10-1 14 TRBD2
TGCGCCAGCAGCTCGACAACTCTAGTGAACACCGGGGAGCTGTTTTTT CASSSTTLVNTGELFF - TRBJ2-2 TRBV5-1 16 -
TGCGCCAGCAGCTTGCAGGGTCCTAATGAAAAACTGTTTTTT CASSLQGPNEKLFF - TRBJ1-4 TRBV5-1 14 -
TGCAGTGCTACGGGGGCCTACGAGCAGTACTTC CSATGAYEQYF - TRBJ2-7 TRBV20-1 11 -
TGTGCCAGCAGAACAGGGGGCGTGGGCTCCTACGAGCAGTACTTC CASRTGGVGSYEQYF - TRBJ2-7 TRBV6-5 15 TRBD1
TGTGCCAGCAGCTTAGCGGCGCAGGGGAACACTGAAGCTTTCTTT CASSLAAQGNTEAFF - TRBJ1-1 TRBV7-8 15 -
TGTGCCAGCTCACCATACAAGCAGGTTCGCACAGATACGCAGTATTTT CASSPYKQVRTDTQYF - TRBJ2-3 TRBV18 16 -
TGTGCCAGCAGTTCACTAGCGGGAGCGGAGACCCAGTACTTC CASSSLAGAETQYF once TRBJ2-5 TRBV7-2 14 TRBD2
TGTGCCAGCAGCTTAGACGCAGGGGTCGAGCAGTACTTC CASSLDAGVEQYF - TRBJ2-7 TRBV7-3 13 -
TGCGCCAGCAGCTCGGCAAGGGTAGACAGCTCTGGGGCCAACGTCCTGACTTTC CASSSARVDSSGANVLTF - TRBJ2-6 TRBV5-1 18 -
TGTGCCTGGAGCCCCGGGGGCTACACCTTC CAWSPGGYTF - TRBJ1-2 TRBV30 10 -
TGTGCCAGCAGCGCCCGGCTTGGGGGGCGGGAGATAGATACGCAGTATTTT CASSARLGGREIDTQYF few TRBJ2-3 TRBV9 17 -
TGTGCCTGGACGGCGGGAAGAGTGTACTTC CAWTAGRVYF - TRBJ2-7 TRBV30 10 -
TGTGCCAGCAATAACGGGGACTCCTACAATGAGCAGTTCTTC CASNNGDSYNEQFF - TRBJ2-1 TRBV9 14 -
TGTGCCAGCAGCGGGGGGACTAGCAATCAGCCCCAGCATTTT CASSGGTSNQPQHF - TRBJ1-5 TRBV27 14 -
TGTGCCAGTAGTATAAACCGATCAGGGGCTGAAGCTTTCTTT CASSINRSGAEAFF few TRBJ1-1 TRBV19 14 -
TGTGCCAGCAGTGACTATCCGAACACCGGGGAGCTGTTTTTT CASSDYPNTGELFF - TRBJ2-2 TRBV27 14 -
TGTGCCAGCAGCTTAGGCCTAGCCGGACAAGAGACCCAGTACTTC CASSLGLAGQETQYF - TRBJ2-5 TRBV7-9 15 -
TGTGCCAGCAGCTTAAGGTCGGGAGGACTAGCCGAATGCTACGAGCAGTACTTC CASSLRSGGLAECYEQYF - TRBJ2-7 TRBV7-7 18 TRBD2
TGTGCCTGGAGTGTCCTCAGGGGGTTTGGGTACGAGCAGTACTTC CAWSVLRGFGYEQYF - TRBJ2-7 TRBV30 15 TRBD1
TGTGCCAGCAGTCAACGGGGCTACGAGCAGTACTTC CASSQRGYEQYF - TRBJ2-7 TRBV11-2 12 -
TGTGCCAGCAGCCCCGTGGCAGAGAACACCGGGGAGCTGTTTTTT CASSPVAENTGELFF many TRBJ2-2 TRBV7-3 15 -
TGTGCCAGCTCACCCCCGGGGGGGAAAGGTGTCGAGCAGTACTTC CASSPPGGKGVEQYF - TRBJ2-7 TRBV18 15 TRBD2
TGTGCCAGTACTACAGGGGGCGGTTACGACGAGCAGTACTTC CASTTGGGYDEQYF few TRBJ2-7 TRBV18 14 TRBD1
TGTGCCATCAGAACAGGGATGAACACCGGGGAGCTGTTTTTT CAIRTGMNTGELFF once TRBJ2-2 TRBV10-3 14 -
TGTGCCAGCAGCTCAGGGGTGAATGAAAAACTGTTTTTT CASSSGVNEKLFF - TRBJ1-4 TRBV5-4 13 -
TGTGCCACAAAGGCTGGTAATTCCTACGAGCAGTACTTC CATKAGNSYEQYF - TRBJ2-7 TRBV19 13 -
TGTGCCAGAAGCTGCCTAGAATTTTGGGCTGAGCAGTTCTTC CARSCLEFWAEQFF - TRBJ2-1 TRBV5-3 14 -
TGTGCCAGCAGCAAAGGATGGATAGGACTAGCGGGAGAATTCTACGAGCAGTACTTC CASSKGWIGLAGEFYEQYF once TRBJ2-7 TRBV21-1 19 -